The clone carrying this T cell receptor (beta chain) turned up a few times. This sample was taken from a study of blood T cells in healthy people across ages. A second PCR of 7 to 11 cycles used a sample-barcoded 5' primer and a J-beta primer mix. TCRdb reprocessed the 5' RACE reads via MiXCR and lists one record per CDR3 protein. The sample has 650,000 to 800,000 distinct CDR3 sequences; around 45% are singletons. Trimming stripped 4 bases from V and 2 bases from J, with 12 bases between. This CDR3 has 13 residues. Germline CDR1 reads DFQATT; CDR2 reads SNEGSKA (reference sequence). The clonotype was recovered from a man aged 60 to 69 in good health. The sample comprised blood. The rearrangement uses TRBV20-1 and TRBJ2-7; tentative D call: TRBD1 (6 bases). CDR3 sequence (DNA): TGCAGTGCTAACCTGGACAGTCCCTACGAGCAGTACTTC. The encoded protein is CSANLDSPYEQYF.